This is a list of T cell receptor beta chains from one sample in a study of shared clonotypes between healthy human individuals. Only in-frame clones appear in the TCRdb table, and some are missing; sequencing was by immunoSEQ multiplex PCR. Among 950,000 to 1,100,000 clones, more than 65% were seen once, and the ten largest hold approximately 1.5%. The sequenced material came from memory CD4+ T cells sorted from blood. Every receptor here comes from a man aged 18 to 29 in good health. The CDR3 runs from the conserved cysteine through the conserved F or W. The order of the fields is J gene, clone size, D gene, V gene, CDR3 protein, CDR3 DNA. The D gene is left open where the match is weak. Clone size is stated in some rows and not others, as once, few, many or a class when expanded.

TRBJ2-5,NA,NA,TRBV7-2,CASSFGGAGQETQYF,TGTGCCAGCAGCTTCGGGGGCGCGGGGCAAGAGACCCAGTACTTC
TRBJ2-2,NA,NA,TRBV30,CAWSVLGANTGELFF,TGTGCCTGGAGTGTATTAGGGGCGAACACCGGGGAGCTGTTTTTT
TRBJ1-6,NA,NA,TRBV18,CASSPVGTGNNSPLHF,TGTGCCAGCTCACCGGTGGGGACTGGAAATAATTCACCCCTCCACTTT
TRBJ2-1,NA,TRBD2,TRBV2,CASSPTSGSYNEQFF,TGTGCCAGCAGCCCTACTAGCGGCTCTTACAATGAGCAGTTCTTC
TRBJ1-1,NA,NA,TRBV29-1,CSVEEGENTEAFF,TGCAGCGTTGAAGAAGGGGAGAACACTGAAGCTTTCTTT
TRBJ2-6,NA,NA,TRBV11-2,CASSLDRVPGANVLTF,TGTGCCAGCAGCCTCGACCGGGTTCCTGGGGCCAACGTCCTGACTTTC
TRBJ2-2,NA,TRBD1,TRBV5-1,CASSTDRGNTGELFF,TGCGCCAGCAGCACGGACAGGGGGAACACCGGGGAGCTGTTTTTT
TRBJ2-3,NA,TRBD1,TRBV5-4,CASSTGQFGADTQYF,TGTGCCAGCAGCACGGGACAGTTTGGCGCAGATACGCAGTATTTT
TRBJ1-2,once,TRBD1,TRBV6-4,CASSASGTGYGYTF,TGTGCCAGCAGCGCCAGTGGGACAGGGTATGGCTACACCTTC
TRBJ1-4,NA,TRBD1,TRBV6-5,CASNAQGTNEKLFF,TGTGCCAGCAACGCACAGGGGACTAATGAAAAACTGTTTTTT
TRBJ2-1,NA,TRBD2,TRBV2,CASKGTSGYNEQFF,TGTGCCAGCAAAGGGACTAGCGGTTACAATGAGCAGTTCTTC
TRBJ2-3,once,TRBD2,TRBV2,CASRQGLAVTTDTQYF,TGTGCCAGCAGACAGGGACTAGCTGTTACCACAGATACGCAGTATTTT
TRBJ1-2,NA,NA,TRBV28,CASSTTLARVGGYTF,TGTGCCAGCAGCACTACCTTGGCTAGAGTAGGGGGCTACACCTTC
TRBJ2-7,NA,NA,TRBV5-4,CASSLDPAGEQYF,TGTGCCAGCAGCTTGGATCCGGCGGGGGAGCAGTACTTC
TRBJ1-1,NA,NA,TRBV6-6,CASSLRANTEAFF,TGTGCCAGCAGTCTCCGGGCTAACACTGAAGCTTTCTTT
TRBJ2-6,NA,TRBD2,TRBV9,CASSRGSSGANVLTF,TGTGCCAGCAGCCGCGGGAGCTCTGGGGCCAACGTCCTGACTTTC
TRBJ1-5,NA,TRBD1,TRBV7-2,CASSLLTGENQPQHF,TGTGCCAGCAGCTTATTAACAGGGGAGAATCAGCCCCAGCATTTT
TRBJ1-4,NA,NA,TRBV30,CAWSVNRGGNEKLFF,TGTGCCTGGAGTGTAAATCGAGGGGGTAATGAAAAACTGTTTTTT
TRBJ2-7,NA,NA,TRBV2,CASSAQRSYYEQYF,TGTGCCAGCAGTGCGCAGCGGAGCTACTACGAGCAGTACTTC
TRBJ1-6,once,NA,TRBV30,CAWGIVDSPLHF,TGTGCCTGGGGGATTGTGGATTCACCCCTCCACTTT
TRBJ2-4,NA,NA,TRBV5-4,CASSLDGRAKNIQYF,TGTGCCAGCAGCTTGGACGGGAGAGCCAAAAACATTCAGTACTTC
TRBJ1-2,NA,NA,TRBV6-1,CASRSPIGNYGYTF,TGTGCCAGCAGGTCCCCGATAGGGAACTATGGCTACACCTTC
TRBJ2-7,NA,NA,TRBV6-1,CASSEAATGIEQYF,TGTGCCAGCAGTGAAGCCGCCACCGGAATCGAGCAGTACTTC
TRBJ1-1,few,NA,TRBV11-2,CASSLGAPREAFF,TGTGCCAGCAGCTTAGGGGCGCCCCGTGAAGCTTTCTTT
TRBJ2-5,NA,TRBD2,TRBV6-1,CASSEGGSGRPLMVTQYF,TGTGCCAGCAGCGAAGGAGGAAGCGGGAGGCCTCTGATGGTGACCCAGTACTTC
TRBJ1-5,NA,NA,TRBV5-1,CASSLAGTGQPQHF,TGCGCCAGCAGCTTGGCCGGAACGGGACAGCCCCAGCATTTT